This T cell receptor beta chain emerged from a study of cytomegalovirus exposure and HLA in healthy donors. Study-level results: According to reports, the classifier identified cytomegalovirus status with high specificity and sensitivity.

With respect to this clone: Its specificity is unknown.

CDR3 size: 13 residues. Per the germline V gene, CDR1 is SGDLS and CDR2 is YYNGEE. V was pared by 5 bases and J by 1 base, with 7 bases between. Sequencing used immunoSEQ multiplex PCR; TCRdb keeps in-frame clones, though not all of them. The sample records about 160,000 clones, roughly 84% being singletons. Sequenced input: PBMCs. This sequence was found in a man between 25 and 39 years old in good health and CMV-seropositive. This sequence joins TRBV9 and TRBJ1-3; unclear D gene. The DNA for the CDR3 is TGTGCCAGCAGGCCAGGATCTGGAAACACCATATATTTT. Its translation is CASRPGSGNTIYF. Together with reference TRBV9 and TRBJ1-3, the CDR3 gives the full variable domain: DSGVTQTPKHLITATGQRVTLRCSPRSGDLSVYWYQQSLDQGLQFLIQYYNGEERAKGNILERFSAQQFPDLHSELNLSSLELGDSALYFCASRPGSGNTIYFGEGSWLTVV.